The source of this TCR beta chain is a study of CD4 and CD8 cells across lung adenocarcinoma regions (dated by TCRdb to 2016 to 2018). In terms of the full investigation: The study examined intratumor heterogeneity of the T cell receptor repertoire by comparing tumor centers with tumor margins.

Donors were patients with localized lung adenocarcinoma, a subtype of non-small cell lung cancer. The centers of localized lung adenocarcinomas were where the samples came from. For TCR repertoire analysis, CD4+ T cells from tumor tissue were profiled separately from CD8+ T cells. Turning to this clonotype: Its antigen remains undetermined. Possible read error: a much larger clone is one base away.

The library relied on PCR. The sequencer was a HiSeq X Ten. TCRdb cleaned the public reads at Q25 with fastp, built clones with MiXCR and kept in-frame beta chains. Every entry covers one CDR3 protein and lists the most common genes and DNA from its rows. Within this sample are 7,500 to 8,000 distinct CDR3 sequences, with roughly 54% of them counted one time only. Of the sample, roughly a quarter is held by the ten largest clones. The receptor was isolated from a female donor with lung adenocarcinoma. The CD4 and CD8 labels of this study may be unreliable. Sequencing was done on a sample of CD4+ T cells from the center of a lung tumor. The sample's cell subset or site label, decoded: tumor center region.

The CDR3: CASRGQGAYEQYF. In nucleotide form, the sequence is TGTGCCAGCCGCGGACAGGGGGCCTACGAGCAGTACTTC. The chain joins TRBV6-1 to TRBJ2-5; 10 central nucleotides agree with TRBD1. The DNA end favors TRBJ2-7, so the J call may be wrong. Measured from the cysteine to the phenylalanine, the CDR3 is 13 residues long. Only CDR3 DNA remains: 39 bases, in frame from the first base. CDR1 and CDR2, looked up from the germline V gene, are MNHNS and SASEGT.